This T cell receptor (beta chain) emerged from a study of blood T cell repertoires in COVID-19. The CDR3 is 15 residues long. V lost 11 bases to trimming and J lost 4 bases; unmatched junction nucleotides: 13. The germline V gene has CDR1 WNHNN and CDR2 SYGVQD (reference sequence). Assay: immunoSEQ multiplex PCR; the TCRdb copy retains only in-frame clones and omits some. The table shows approximately 300,000 clones, with 85% occurring only once. The chain uses TRBV10-1 and TRBJ1-5; 8 bases map to TRBD1. The TCR was taken from a woman between 45 and 65 years old with active or convalescent COVID-19. Sequenced material: peripheral blood. The CDR3 loop reads CARRTGRYSNQPQHF. CDR3 bases: TGCGCCCGACGGACAGGGCGCTACTCGAATCAGCCCCAGCATTTT.